This T cell receptor (beta chain) was profiled in a study of shared clonotypes between healthy human individuals. Study-wide results and caveats: Sampling used blood alone; tissue repertoires probably differ. Rarefaction gave evidence that sorted-subset sequencing remained incomplete despite large depth. As a rule, naive subsets had a larger estimated richness than memory subsets.

CDR1 and CDR2 (germline): MGHDK, SYGVNS. Deletions cut 2 bases from V and 5 bases from J, with 15 bases between. CDR3 length equals 15 residues. Naive CD8 cells were CD45RO-negative, positively selected for CCR7, excluding terminally differentiated effector memory CD45RA+ cells. The assay was immunoSEQ multiplex PCR, and TCRdb's table has in-frame clones only and misses some. The data contain roughly 2,000,000 clones, 93% of them seen just once; the ten biggest clones take up over 1.5%. Concerning this clone itself: Its matching antigen is unknown.

The clonotype comes from a man aged 18 to 30 in good health. Some clones in this sample may be carry-over from other donors' samples. Sequences were obtained from naive CD8+ T cells from PBMCs. J is TRBJ2-5 and V is TRBV25-1; possibly TRBD1 or TRBD2 for D (5 bases each). The CDR3 sequence is CASSEVRGPAETQYF. CDR3 nucleotide sequence: TGTGCCAGCAGTGAAGTGAGGGGACCAGCCGAGACCCAGTACTTC.